This TCR beta chain was obtained from a study of cytomegalovirus exposure and HLA in healthy donors. Overall study: Early release data held some 79 million unique TCRs from HLA-typed donors. Whole-study findings and limits: Many donors carried some public TCRs, although rarity characterized most TCR sequences.

As to this clone: Antigen: not known.

The PCR was carried out with 60 Vbeta primers and 13 Jbeta primers. Only in-frame clones appear in the TCRdb table, and some are missing; sequencing was by immunoSEQ multiplex PCR. The table includes about 140,000 clones, roughly 76% detected once. Looked up from germline, CDR1 is SGHRS and CDR2 is YFSETQ. V was pared by 3 bases and J by 9 bases, with 10 bases between. The CDR3 loop spans 12 amino acids. Specimen: PBMCs. This sequence originates from a human donor in good health. The chain employs TRBV5-1 and TRBJ2-1, with D maybe TRBD2 (7 bases). The CDR3 DNA reads TGCGCCAGCAGCTGGGGGGGCGGTGAGCAGTTCTTC. The encoded protein is CASSWGGGEQFF. Full variable domain (rest looked up from reference TRBV5-1 and TRBJ2-1): KAGVTQTPRYLIKTRGQQVTLSCSPISGHRSVSWYQQTPGQGLQFLFEYFSETQRNKGNFPGRFSGRQFSNSRSEMNVSTLELGDSALYLCASSWGGGEQFFGPGTRLTVL.